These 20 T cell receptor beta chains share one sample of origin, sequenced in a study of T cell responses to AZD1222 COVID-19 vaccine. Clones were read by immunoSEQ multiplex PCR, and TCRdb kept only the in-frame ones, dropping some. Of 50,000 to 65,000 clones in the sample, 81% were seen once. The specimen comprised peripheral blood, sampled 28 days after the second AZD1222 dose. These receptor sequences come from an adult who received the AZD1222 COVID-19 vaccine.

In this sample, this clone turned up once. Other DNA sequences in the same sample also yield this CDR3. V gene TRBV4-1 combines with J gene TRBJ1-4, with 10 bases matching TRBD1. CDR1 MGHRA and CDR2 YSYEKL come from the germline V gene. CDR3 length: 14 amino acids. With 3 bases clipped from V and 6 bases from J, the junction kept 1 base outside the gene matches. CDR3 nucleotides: TGCGCCAGCAGCCAGGGGACAGGGGATGAAAAACTGTTTTTT. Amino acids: CASSQGTGDEKLFF.

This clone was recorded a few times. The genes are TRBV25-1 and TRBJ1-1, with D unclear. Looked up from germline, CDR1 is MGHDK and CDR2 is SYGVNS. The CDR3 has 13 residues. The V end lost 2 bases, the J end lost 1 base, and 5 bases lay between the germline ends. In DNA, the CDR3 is TGTGCCAGCAGTGAAGCCGGGAACACTGAAGCTTTCTTT. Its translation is CASSEAGNTEAFF.

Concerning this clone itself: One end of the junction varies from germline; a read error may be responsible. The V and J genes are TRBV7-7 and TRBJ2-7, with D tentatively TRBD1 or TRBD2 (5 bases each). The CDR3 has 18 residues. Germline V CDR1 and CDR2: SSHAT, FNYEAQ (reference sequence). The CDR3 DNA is TGTGCTAGCAGCCCTTTCCCCTGGGGGTTCGAGACGGGCTACGAGCAGTACTTC. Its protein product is CASSPFPWGFETGYEQYF.

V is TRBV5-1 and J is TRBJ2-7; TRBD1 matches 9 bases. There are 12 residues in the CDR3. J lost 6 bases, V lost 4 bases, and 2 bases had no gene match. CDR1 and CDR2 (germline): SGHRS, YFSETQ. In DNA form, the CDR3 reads TGCGCCAGCAGCCTACAGGGGGCCGAGCAGTACTTC. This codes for CASSLQGAEQYF. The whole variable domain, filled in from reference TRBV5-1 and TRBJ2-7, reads KAGVTQTPRYLIKTRGQQVTLSCSPISGHRSVSWYQQTPGQGLQFLFEYFSETQRNKGNFPGRFSGRQFSNSRSEMNVSTLELGDSALYLCASSLQGAEQYFGPGTRLTVT.

The CDR3 protein is CASSTSTGTGGPNEQFF. The CDR3 DNA reads as TGTGCCAGTAGTACGTCGACGGGGACAGGGGGCCCCAATGAGCAGTTCTTC. The chain uses TRBV19 and TRBJ2-1, with 12 bases identical to TRBD1. This CDR3 has 17 amino acids. The germline gives CDR1 LNHDA, CDR2 SQIVND (reference sequence). V shed 4 bases and J 6 bases; nucleotides not matched to a gene: 10.

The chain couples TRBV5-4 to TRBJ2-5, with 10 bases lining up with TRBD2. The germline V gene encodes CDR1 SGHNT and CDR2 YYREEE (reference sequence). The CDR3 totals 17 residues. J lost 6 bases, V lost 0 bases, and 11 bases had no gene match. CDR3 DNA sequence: TGTGCCAGCAGCTTGGAGGGATCTAGCGGGAGTCGGAAGACCCAGTACTTC. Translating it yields CASSLEGSSGSRKTQYF.

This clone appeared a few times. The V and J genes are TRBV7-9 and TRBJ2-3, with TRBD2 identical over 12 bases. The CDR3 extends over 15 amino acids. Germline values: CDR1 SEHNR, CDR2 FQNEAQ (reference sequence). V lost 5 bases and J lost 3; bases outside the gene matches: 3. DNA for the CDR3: TGTGCCAGCAGCCCTACTAGCGGGAGGACAGATACGCAGTATTTT. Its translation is CASSPTSGRTDTQYF.

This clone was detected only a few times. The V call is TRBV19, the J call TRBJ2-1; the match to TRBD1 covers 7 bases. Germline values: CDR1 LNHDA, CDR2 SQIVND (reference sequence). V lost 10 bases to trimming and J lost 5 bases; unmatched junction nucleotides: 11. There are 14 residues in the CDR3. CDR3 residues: CATTPGDSDNEQFF. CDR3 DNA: TGTGCCACTACCCCTGGGGACAGCGACAATGAGCAGTTCTTC.

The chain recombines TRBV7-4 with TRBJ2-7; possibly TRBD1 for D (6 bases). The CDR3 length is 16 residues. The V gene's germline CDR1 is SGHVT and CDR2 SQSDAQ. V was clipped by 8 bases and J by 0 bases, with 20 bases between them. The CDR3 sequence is CASLGTKRPVSYEQYF. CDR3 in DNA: TGTGCCAGCTTAGGGACAAAGCGTCCAGTCTCCTACGAGCAGTACTTC.

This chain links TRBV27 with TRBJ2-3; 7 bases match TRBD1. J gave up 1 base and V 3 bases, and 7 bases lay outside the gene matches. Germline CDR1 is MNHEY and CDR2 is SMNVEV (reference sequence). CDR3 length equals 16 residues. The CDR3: CASSLTGWRGTDTQYF. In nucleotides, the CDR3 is TGTGCCAGCAGTTTGACAGGGTGGCGGGGCACAGATACGCAGTATTTT.

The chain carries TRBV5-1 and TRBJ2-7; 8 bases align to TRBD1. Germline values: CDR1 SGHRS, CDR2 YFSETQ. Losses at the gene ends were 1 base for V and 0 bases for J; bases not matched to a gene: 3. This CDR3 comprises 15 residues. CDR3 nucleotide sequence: TGCGCCAGCAGCTTGTTAACAGGGGGCTCCTACGAGCAGTACTTC. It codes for CASSLLTGGSYEQYF.

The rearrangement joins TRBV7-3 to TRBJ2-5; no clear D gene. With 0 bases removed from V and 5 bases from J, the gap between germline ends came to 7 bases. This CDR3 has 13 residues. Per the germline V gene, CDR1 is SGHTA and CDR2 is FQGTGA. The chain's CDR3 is CASSLTAQETQYF. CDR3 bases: TGTGCCAGCAGCTTAACGGCCCAGGAGACCCAGTACTTC.

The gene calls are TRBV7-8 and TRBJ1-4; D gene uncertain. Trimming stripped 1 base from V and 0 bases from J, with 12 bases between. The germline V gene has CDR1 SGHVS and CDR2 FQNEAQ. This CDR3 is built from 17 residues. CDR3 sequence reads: CASSLERITATNEKLFF. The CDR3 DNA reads TGTGCCAGCAGCTTAGAACGGATTACTGCAACTAATGAAAAACTGTTTTTT. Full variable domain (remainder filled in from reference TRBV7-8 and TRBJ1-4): GAGVSQSPRYKVAKRGQDVALRCDPISGHVSLFWYQQALGQGPEFLTYFQNEAQLDKSGLPSDRFFAERPEGSVSTLKIQRTQQEDSAVYLCASSLERITATNEKLFFGSGTQLSVL.

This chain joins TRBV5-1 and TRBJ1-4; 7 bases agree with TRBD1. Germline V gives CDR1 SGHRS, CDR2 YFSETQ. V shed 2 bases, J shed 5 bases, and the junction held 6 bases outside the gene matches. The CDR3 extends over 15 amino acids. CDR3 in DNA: TGCGCCAGCAGCTTCCAGGGGGGGAAGAATGAAAAACTGTTTTTT. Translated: CASSFQGGKNEKLFF.

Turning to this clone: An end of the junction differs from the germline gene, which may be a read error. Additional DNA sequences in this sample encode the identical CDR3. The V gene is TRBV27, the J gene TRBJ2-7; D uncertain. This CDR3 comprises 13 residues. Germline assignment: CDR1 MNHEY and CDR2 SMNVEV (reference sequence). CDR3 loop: CASSLRAYYEQYF. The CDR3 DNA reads TGTGCTAGCAGTTTAAGGGCTTACTACGAGCAGTACTTC.

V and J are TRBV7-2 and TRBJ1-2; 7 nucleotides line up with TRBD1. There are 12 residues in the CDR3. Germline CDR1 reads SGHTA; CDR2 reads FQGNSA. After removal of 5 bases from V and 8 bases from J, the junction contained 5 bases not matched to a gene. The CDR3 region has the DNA TGTGCCAGCAGCGCGGACAGGATAGGCTACACCTTC. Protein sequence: CASSADRIGYTF. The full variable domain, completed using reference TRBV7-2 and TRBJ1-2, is GAGVSQSPSNKVTEKGKDVELRCDPISGHTALYWYRQSLGQGLEFLIYFQGNSAPDKSGLPSDRFSAERTGGSVSTLTIQRTQQEDSAVYLCASSADRIGYTFGSGTRLTVV.

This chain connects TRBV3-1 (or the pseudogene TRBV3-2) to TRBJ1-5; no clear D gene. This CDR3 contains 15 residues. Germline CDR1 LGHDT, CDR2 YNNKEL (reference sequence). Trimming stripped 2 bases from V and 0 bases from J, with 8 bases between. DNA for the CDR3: TGTGCCAGCAGCCAATCCGGTTTTAGCAATCAGCCCCAGCATTTT. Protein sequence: CASSQSGFSNQPQHF.

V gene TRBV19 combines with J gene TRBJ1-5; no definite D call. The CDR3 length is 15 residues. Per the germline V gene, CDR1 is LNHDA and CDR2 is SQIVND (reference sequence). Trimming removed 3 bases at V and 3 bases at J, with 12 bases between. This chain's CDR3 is CASSMRALPNQPQHF. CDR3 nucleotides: TGTGCCAGTAGTATGAGGGCCCTACCCAATCAGCCCCAGCATTTT.

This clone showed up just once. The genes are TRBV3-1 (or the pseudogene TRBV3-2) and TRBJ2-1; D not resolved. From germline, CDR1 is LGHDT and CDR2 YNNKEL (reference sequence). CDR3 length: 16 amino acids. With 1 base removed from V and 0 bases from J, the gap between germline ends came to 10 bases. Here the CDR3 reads CASSQVLISSYNEQFF. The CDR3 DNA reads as TGTGCCAGCAGCCAAGTGCTGATCAGCTCCTACAATGAGCAGTTCTTC.

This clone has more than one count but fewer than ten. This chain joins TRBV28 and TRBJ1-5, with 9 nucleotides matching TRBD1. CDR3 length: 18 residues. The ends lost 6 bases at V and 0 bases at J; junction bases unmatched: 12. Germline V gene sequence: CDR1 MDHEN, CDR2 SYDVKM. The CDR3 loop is CASRFETGGGYSNQPQHF. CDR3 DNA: TGTGCCAGCAGGTTTGAGACAGGGGGAGGTTATAGCAATCAGCCCCAGCATTTT.